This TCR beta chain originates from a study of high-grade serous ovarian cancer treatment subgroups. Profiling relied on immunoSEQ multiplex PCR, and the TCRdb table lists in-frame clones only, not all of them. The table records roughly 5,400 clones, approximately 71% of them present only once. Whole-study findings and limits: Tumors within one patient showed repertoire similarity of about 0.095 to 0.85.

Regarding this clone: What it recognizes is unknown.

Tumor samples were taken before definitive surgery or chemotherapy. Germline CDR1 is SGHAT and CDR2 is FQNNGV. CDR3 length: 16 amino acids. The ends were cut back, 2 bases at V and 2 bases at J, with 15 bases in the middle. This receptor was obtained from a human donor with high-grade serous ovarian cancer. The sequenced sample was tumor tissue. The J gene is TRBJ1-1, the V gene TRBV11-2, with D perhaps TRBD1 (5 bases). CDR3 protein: CASSLYGEGVNTEAFF. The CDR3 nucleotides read TGTGCCAGCAGCTTATATGGGGAAGGGGTTAACACTGAAGCTTTCTTT.